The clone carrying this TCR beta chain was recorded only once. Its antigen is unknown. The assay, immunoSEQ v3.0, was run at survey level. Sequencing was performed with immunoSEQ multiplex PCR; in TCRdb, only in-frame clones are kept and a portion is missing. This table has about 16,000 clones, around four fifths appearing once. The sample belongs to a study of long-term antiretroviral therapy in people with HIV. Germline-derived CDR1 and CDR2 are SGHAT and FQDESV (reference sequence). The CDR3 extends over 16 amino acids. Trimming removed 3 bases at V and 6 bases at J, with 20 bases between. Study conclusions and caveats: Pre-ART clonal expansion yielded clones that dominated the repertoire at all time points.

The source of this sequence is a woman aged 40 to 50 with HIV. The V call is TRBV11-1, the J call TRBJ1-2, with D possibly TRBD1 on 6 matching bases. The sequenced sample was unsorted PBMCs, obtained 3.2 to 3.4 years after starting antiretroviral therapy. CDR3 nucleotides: TGTGCCAGCAGCTTTAATGGAGGACAGACCCTGGATGGCTACACCTTC. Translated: CASSFNGGQTLDGYTF.